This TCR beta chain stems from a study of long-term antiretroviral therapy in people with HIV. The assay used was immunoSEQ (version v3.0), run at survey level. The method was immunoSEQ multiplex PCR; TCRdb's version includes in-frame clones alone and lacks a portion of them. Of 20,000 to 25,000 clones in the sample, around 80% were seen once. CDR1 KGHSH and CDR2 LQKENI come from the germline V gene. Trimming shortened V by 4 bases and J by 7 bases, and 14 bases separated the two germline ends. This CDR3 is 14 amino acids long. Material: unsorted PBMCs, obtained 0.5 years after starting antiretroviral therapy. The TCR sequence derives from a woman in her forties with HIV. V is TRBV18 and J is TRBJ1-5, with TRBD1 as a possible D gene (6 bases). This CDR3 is CASSLQGSDQPQHF. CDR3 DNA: TGTGCCAGCTCACTACAGGGTAGCGACCAGCCCCAGCATTTT.